This T cell receptor beta chain was found in a study of Graves' ophthalmopathy and Graves' hyperthyroidism. Study-level findings and limits: From stable hyperthyroidism, ophthalmopathy was separated by a 13-signature model with 85% to 90% sensitivity and roughly 84% specificity. Blood repertoires reportedly contained most expanded thyroid clonotypes above 0.001 frequency. The model's ophthalmopathy progression predictions had more than 55% sensitivity and 72% to 75% specificity.

This clonotype was observed many times. Its specificity is not known. This CDR3 comprises 12 residues. Germline V gives CDR1 SQVTM, CDR2 ANQGSEA. Trimming shortened V by 5 bases and J by 5 bases, and 9 bases separated the two germline ends. Patients were left out if they had other autoimmune diseases, uncontrolled infections, pregnancy or lactation. RNA served as the template for amplifying TCR beta CDR3 regions. An initial RT-PCR round employing HTBI primers preceded a second-round multiplex PCR. TCRdb re-analysed the multiplex PCR reads in MiXCR, keeping a single row per CDR3 protein. The repertoire has more than 1,000,000 distinct CDR3 sequences, 36% of them found once; the top ten carry roughly 11%.

V usage is TRBV29-1 and J usage is TRBJ2-2; D may be TRBD2 (6 bases). The TCR originated in an adult man with Graves' hyperthyroidism. Sequenced material: peripheral blood or thyroid tissue (not recorded which). The CDR3 DNA is TGCAGCGTTCCTCTAGCGACCGGGGAGCTGTTTTTT. Protein sequence: CSVPLATGELFF.